Shown below are 18 T cell receptor beta chains from a single sample sequenced in a study of identical twins. MiXCR, applied by TCRdb to the 5' RACE reads, yields one record per CDR3 protein. This table holds 1.5 million to 2 million distinct CDR3 sequences, roughly a third found once. The specimen was cord blood. The receptor source for this set is a newborn girl in good health.

Only a few counts were recorded for this clonotype. This rearrangement joins TRBV27 to TRBJ2-7; D is undetermined. Germline V CDR1 and CDR2: MNHEY, SMNVEV (reference sequence). V lost 8 bases and J 5 bases, leaving 19 bases between the germline ends. The CDR3 length is 14 residues. CDR3 in DNA: TGTGCCAGCCCGAAGACTTGCCTCTCGCACGAGCAGTACTTC. This translates into CASPKTCLSHEQYF.

The chain links TRBV27 to TRBJ2-7; no clear D gene. Germline V gene data show CDR1 as MNHEY and CDR2 as SMNVEV (reference sequence). V lost 5 bases to trimming and J lost 5 bases, with 13 bases between them. The CDR3 consists of 13 residues. CDR3 amino acids: CASSPRPSDEQYF. The CDR3 DNA reads TGTGCCAGCAGTCCCCGGCCGAGCGACGAGCAGTACTTC.

This clonotype was counted a few times. The rearrangement joins TRBV4-2 to TRBJ2-5, with D tentatively TRBD2 (6 bases). This CDR3 comprises 19 residues. The germline CDR1 and CDR2 sequences are LGHNA and YNFKEQ. Between the trimmed V and J ends, which lost 0 bases and 0 bases, there was a span of 20 bases. The CDR3 loop is CASSQDGSPPGLHQETQYF. CDR3 in DNA: TGTGCCAGCAGCCAAGATGGGTCACCTCCGGGACTTCACCAAGAGACCCAGTACTTC.

V is TRBV5-6 and J is TRBJ2-7; perhaps TRBD2 as D (5 bases). From germline, CDR1 is SGHDT and CDR2 YYEEEE. Trimming cost V 1 base and J 7 bases, with 15 bases left between them. The CDR3 extends over 14 amino acids. The CDR3 DNA is TGTGCCAGCAGCTTGAGAGGGAGTCCGGGAGAGCAGTACTTC. Translation: CASSLRGSPGEQYF.

The J gene is TRBJ1-5, the V gene TRBV7-2; 9 bases are shared with TRBD1. V lost 4 bases and J lost 6; bases outside the gene matches: 16. CDR1 and CDR2 from the germline V gene are SGHTA and FQGNSA. The CDR3 sequence is 18 residues long. CDR3 nucleotide sequence: TGTGCCAGCAGCTCGCATAAACAGGGGGCTAGTCGGGGTCAGCCCCAGCATTTT. Its protein is CASSSHKQGASRGQPQHF.

A few counts support this clonotype. This chain links TRBV20-1 with TRBJ2-1; D is undetermined. With 3 bases removed from V and 1 base from J, the gap between germline ends came to 7 bases. The CDR3 runs to 13 residues. Germline CDR1 reads DFQATT; CDR2 reads SNEGSKA (reference sequence). The CDR3 bases are TGCAGTGCTAGTCCGCAGTCCTACAATGAGCAGTTCTTC. Protein: CSASPQSYNEQFF.

The chain recombines TRBV28 with TRBJ2-3; 12 bases agree with TRBD1. The CDR3 sequence is 15 residues long. The J segment lost 7 bases and the V segment lost 4 bases, leaving 6 bases of the junction unmatched. Germline V gene data show CDR1 as MDHEN and CDR2 as SYDVKM. The CDR3 DNA reads as TGTGCCAGCAGTTCCGGGACAGGGGGCGCGTATACGCAGTATTTT. This sequence encodes CASSSGTGGAYTQYF.

CDR3 DNA: TGTGCCAGCAGTGAGAACTTAGCGGGAGGCGCAGATACGCAGTATTTT. Protein sequence: CASSENLAGGADTQYF. The V and J genes are TRBV12-3 or TRBV12-4 and TRBJ2-3, with 10 positions matching TRBD2. The V and J ends lost 5 bases and 4 bases, in that order; junction bases with no gene match: 9. This CDR3 region has 16 residues.

In its sample, this clonotype was seen a few times. The chain recombines TRBV28 with TRBJ2-3; TRBD2 matches at 10 bases. The germline V gene encodes CDR1 MDHEN and CDR2 SYDVKM. This CDR3 has 18 residues. With V trimmed by 3 bases and J by 5 bases, 14 bases remained unmatched. CDR3 protein: CASSFRRNLAGVGDTQYF. For the CDR3, the DNA is TGTGCCAGCAGTTTTAGGCGTAACCTAGCGGGAGTCGGAGATACGCAGTATTTT.

This sequence joins TRBV6-6 and TRBJ2-1; 8 bases are a match to TRBD2. The better agreement between TRBJ2-7 and the DNA end casts doubt on the J call. Germline-derived CDR1 and CDR2 are MNHNY and SVGAGI (reference sequence). This CDR3 contains 17 residues. The CDR3: CASSLAPGLVLYNEQYF. CDR3 DNA sequence: TGTGCCAGCAGTTTAGCCCCGGGACTAGTGCTCTACAATGAGCAGTACTTC.

The chain joins TRBV9 to TRBJ1-4; D unclear. Germline lookup yields CDR1 SGDLS and CDR2 YYNGEE. Trimming took off 0 bases at V and 0 bases at J, with 6 bases between the two ends. The CDR3 covers 15 residues. This chain's CDR3 is CASSVGGSTNEKLFF. CDR3 DNA: TGTGCCAGCAGCGTAGGCGGGTCAACTAATGAAAAACTGTTTTTT.

For this clonotype: Sequence at one end of the junction differs from germline and may be a read error. The chain is built from TRBV6-5 and TRBJ1-1, with 12 bases fitting TRBD1. The CDR3 loop spans 17 amino acids. Looked up from germline, CDR1 is MNHEY and CDR2 is SVGAGI. CDR3 sequence: CASSSPGTGGGHTETFF. In nucleotides, the CDR3 is TGTGCCAGCAGTTCGCCGGGGACAGGGGGCGGTCACACTGAAACTTTCTTT.

V usage is TRBV7-2 and J usage is TRBJ1-4, with a tentative D call TRBD1 (6 bases). The CDR3 contains 14 residues. Germline lookup yields CDR1 SGHTA and CDR2 FQGNSA. V was trimmed by 4 bases and J by 3 bases, leaving 9 bases between them. Written as DNA, the CDR3 is TGTGCCAGCAGCTCCCGGACAGCTAATGAAAAACTGTTTTTT. Protein: CASSSRTANEKLFF.

The V call is TRBV11-2, the J call TRBJ1-6, with no clear D. The CDR3 runs to 15 residues. Trimming took 2 bases from V and 0 from J, leaving 5 bases between them. Germline CDR1 is SGHAT and CDR2 is FQNNGV. The CDR3 region is CASSLHDSYNSPLHF. In nucleotides, the CDR3 is TGTGCCAGCAGCTTACACGACTCCTATAATTCACCCCTCCACTTT.

This sequence joins TRBV5-1 and TRBJ1-2, with TRBD1 as a possible D gene (5 bases). Germline lookup yields CDR1 SGHRS and CDR2 YFSETQ. V lost 0 bases and J lost 5, with 11 bases in between. There are 14 residues in the CDR3. CDR3 nucleotide sequence: TGCGCCAGCAGCTTGGACAGGCTCGGGTATGGCTACACCTTC. Protein product: CASSLDRLGYGYTF.

J is TRBJ2-1 and V is TRBV20-1; D is possibly TRBD2 (6 bases). With the DNA end fitting TRBJ2-7 better, the J assignment may be wrong. Germline assignment: CDR1 DFQATT and CDR2 SNEGSKA (reference sequence). The CDR3 spans 14 residues. CDR3 in DNA: TGCAGTGCTCAAGCGGGCCCCTCCTACAATGAGCAGTACTTC. Amino acid sequence: CSAQAGPSYNEQYF.

The DNA of the CDR3 is TGTGCCAGCAGCTTAACATTTCAGGGACAGGGGTGGTACGAGCAGTACTTC. As protein: CASSLTFQGQGWYEQYF. The chain is built from TRBV7-2 and TRBJ2-7; the match to TRBD1 covers 10 bases. CDR3 length: 17 amino acids. Trimming took 2 bases from V and 4 from J; bases not matched to a gene: 11. Germline CDR1 is SGHTA and CDR2 is FQGNSA.

The V call is TRBV2, the J call TRBJ2-7, with D tentatively TRBD1 or TRBD2 (6 bases each). The CDR3 runs to 13 residues. V lost 8 bases, J lost 2 bases, and 13 bases lay in between. The V gene's germline CDR1 is SNHLY and CDR2 FYNNEI. In DNA form, the CDR3 reads TGTGCCAGCGGAAAAAGGGGGGCCTACGAGCAGTACTTC. Its translation is CASGKRGAYEQYF. Complete variable domain (other parts from reference TRBV2 and TRBJ2-7): EPEVTQTPSHQVTQMGQEVILRCVPISNHLYFYWYRQILGQKVEFLVSFYNNEISEKSEIFDDQFSVERPDGSNFTLKIRSTKLEDSAMYFCASGKRGAYEQYFGPGTRLTVT.